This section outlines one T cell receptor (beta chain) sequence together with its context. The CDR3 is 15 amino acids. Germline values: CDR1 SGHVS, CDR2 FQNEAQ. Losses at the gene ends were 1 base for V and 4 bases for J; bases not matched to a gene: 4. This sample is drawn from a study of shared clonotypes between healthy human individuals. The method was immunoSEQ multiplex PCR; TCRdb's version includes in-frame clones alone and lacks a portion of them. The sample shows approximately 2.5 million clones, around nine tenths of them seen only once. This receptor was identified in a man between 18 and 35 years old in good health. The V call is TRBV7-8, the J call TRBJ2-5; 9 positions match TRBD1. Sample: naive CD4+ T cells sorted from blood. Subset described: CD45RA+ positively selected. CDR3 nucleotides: TGTGCCAGCAGCTTAGTACAGGGGGCTGGAGAGACCCAGTACTTC. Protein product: CASSLVQGAGETQYF.